These T cell receptor beta chains were read from a single sample in a study of cytomegalovirus exposure and HLA in healthy donors. Here immunoSEQ multiplex PCR was the method, and the copy in TCRdb shows in-frame clones only, minus some. The table shows 100,000 to 150,000 clones, with less than 85% occurring only once. The sample was PBMCs. Source of these receptors: a female donor in good health and CMV-seronegative. Each CDR3 is given with its conserved first and last residue. The D gene is left open where the match is weak. Size is omitted from some rows. Given values are once, few, many or a class for expanded clones.

D: -
J: TRBJ2-7
size: -
V: TRBV20-1
DNA: TGCAGTGCTAGAGATAGTCTGGAGCAGTACTTC
CDR3: CSARDSLEQYF

D: -
J: TRBJ2-7
size: few
V: TRBV6-1
DNA: TGTGCCAGCAGTAAACTAGCCTTCTTC
CDR3: CASSKLAFF

D: TRBD1
J: TRBJ1-2
size: -
V: TRBV9
DNA: TGTGCCAGCAGCGTAGATACAGGGGGCGGGATCGGCTACACCTTC
CDR3: CASSVDTGGGIGYTF

D: TRBD1
J: TRBJ2-7
size: once
V: TRBV6-5
DNA: TGTGCCAGCTCTACTGGGCAGGGGGCATACGAGCAGTACTTC
CDR3: CASSTGQGAYEQYF

D: TRBD1
J: TRBJ1-4
size: -
V: TRBV27
DNA: TGTGCCAGCAGTAGGGACAGGGGTGTTAAACTGTTTTTT
CDR3: CASSRDRGVKLFF

D: TRBD1
J: TRBJ1-2
size: -
V: TRBV10-1
DNA: TGCGCCAGCAGCGGGACAGGGGACTATAACTATGGCTACACCTTC
CDR3: CASSGTGDYNYGYTF

D: -
J: TRBJ1-5
size: -
V: TRBV12-5
DNA: TGTGCTAGTGGCCCGCCGGGACTTCCATATCAGCCCCAGCATTTT
CDR3: CASGPPGLPYQPQHF

D: -
J: TRBJ2-2
size: -
V: TRBV18
DNA: TGTGCCAGCTCACCACGGGCCTCTGCGAACACCGGGGAGCTGTTTTTT
CDR3: CASSPRASANTGELFF

D: TRBD1
J: TRBJ1-5
size: -
V: TRBV7-9
DNA: TGTGCCAGCAGCTCCCAGGGGGGCCAGCCCCAGCATTTT
CDR3: CASSSQGGQPQHF

D: TRBD1
J: TRBJ1-1
size: -
V: TRBV6-6
DNA: TGTGCCAGCCGGGAAGGGGGCAACACTGAAGCTTTCTTT
CDR3: CASREGGNTEAFF

D: -
J: TRBJ2-1
size: -
V: TRBV29-1
DNA: TGCAGCGTTGAAGAGGAGGGGGCGGCCTACAATGAGCAGTTCTTC
CDR3: CSVEEEGAAYNEQFF

D: -
J: TRBJ2-5
size: once
V: TRBV4-1
DNA: TGCGCCAGCAGCCAGGCTGAGGGGGGGAGGGAGACCCAGTACTTC
CDR3: CASSQAEGGRETQYF

D: TRBD1
J: TRBJ1-3
size: -
V: TRBV9
DNA: TGTGCCAGCAGCGCCCGGGACAGGGATTACTCTGGAAACACCATATATTTT
CDR3: CASSARDRDYSGNTIYF

D: TRBD1
J: TRBJ1-1
size: -
V: TRBV19
DNA: TGTGCCAGTTCAGAGGACAGGGGACATATGAACACTGAAGCTTTCTTT
CDR3: CASSEDRGHMNTEAFF

D: -
J: TRBJ1-1
size: -
V: TRBV5-1
DNA: TGCGCCAGCAGCACGGCGACAGCTATGAACACTGAAGCTTTCTTT
CDR3: CASSTATAMNTEAFF

D: -
J: TRBJ1-1
size: -
V: TRBV5-1
DNA: TGCGCCAGCTTGGGGCGGGGAGGGACTGAAGCTTTCTTT
CDR3: CASLGRGGTEAFF

D: TRBD2
J: TRBJ2-1
size: -
V: TRBV5-1
DNA: TGCGCCAGCAGCTTGGCCGCTAGCGGGAGGTCGAATGAGCAGTTCTTC
CDR3: CASSLAASGRSNEQFF

D: -
J: TRBJ1-2
size: -
V: TRBV5-4
DNA: TGTGCCAGCAGCTTGGCCCGCACAGGGAGAGGCTACACCTTC
CDR3: CASSLARTGRGYTF

D: -
J: TRBJ1-2
size: -
V: TRBV23-1
DNA: TGCGCCAGCAGTCGGGGAGGTAGGGGCCGAAACTATGGCTACACCTTC
CDR3: CASSRGGRGRNYGYTF

D: TRBD1
J: TRBJ1-6
size: -
V: TRBV7-9
DNA: TGTGCCAGCAGCCTCGGACAGGGTACATCCTATAATTCACCCCTCCACTTT
CDR3: CASSLGQGTSYNSPLHF

D: -
J: TRBJ1-4
size: few
V: TRBV4-2
DNA: TGTGCCAGCAGCCAAGTTGCAGGCCTAAATGAAAAACTGTTTTTT
CDR3: CASSQVAGLNEKLFF

D: -
J: TRBJ1-2
size: -
V: TRBV10-2
DNA: TGCGCCAGCAGTGTATCGGGGGATGGCTACACCTTC
CDR3: CASSVSGDGYTF

D: TRBD2
J: TRBJ2-3
size: -
V: TRBV4-1
DNA: TGCGCCAGCAGCCGATCCAGCGGGGTGACAGATACGCAGTATTTT
CDR3: CASSRSSGVTDTQYF

D: TRBD1
J: TRBJ1-1
size: -
V: TRBV11-3
DNA: TGTGCCAGCAGCTTGACAGGGGGCATGAACACTGAAGCTTTCTTT
CDR3: CASSLTGGMNTEAFF

D: TRBD2
J: TRBJ2-7
size: -
V: TRBV4-1
DNA: TGCGCCAGCAGCCAAGACACAGCGGGGAGATACGAGCAGTACTTC
CDR3: CASSQDTAGRYEQYF

D: TRBD2
J: TRBJ2-1
size: -
V: TRBV4-1
DNA: TGCGCCAGCAGCCAATTCGGGGGGGGCTTATCGTACAATGAGCAGTTCTTC
CDR3: CASSQFGGGLSYNEQFF

D: -
J: TRBJ1-2
size: -
V: TRBV10-3
DNA: TGTGCCATCAGTTCGGACATCGACTATGGCTACACCTTC
CDR3: CAISSDIDYGYTF

D: -
J: TRBJ1-1
size: -
V: TRBV5-1
DNA: TGCGCCAGCAGCGCTTATAGACAGGAGAACACTGAAGCTTTCTTT
CDR3: CASSAYRQENTEAFF

D: -
J: TRBJ2-5
size: -
V: TRBV5-5
DNA: TGTGCCAGCAGCTGGGAACCGGGATATCTACGAGAGCAGTACTTC
CDR3: CASSWEPGYLREQYF

D: TRBD2
J: TRBJ2-2
size: -
V: TRBV5-4
DNA: TGTGCCAGCAGGAGGAGACTAGCGGGATTTGACACCGGGGAGCTGTTTTTT
CDR3: CASRRRLAGFDTGELFF

D: TRBD1
J: TRBJ2-6
size: -
V: TRBV2
DNA: TGTGCCAGCAGTGGACAGGGCCGCTCTGGGGCCAACGTCCTGACTTTC
CDR3: CASSGQGRSGANVLTF